This is a list of T cell receptor beta chains from one sample in a study of vaccination effects on CD4 cells after COVID-19. No cognate antigen is known for these TCRs. Clones were sequenced by immunoSEQ multiplex PCR, and TCRdb holds only the in-frame ones, with some missing. The sample contains about 22,000 clones, 75% to 85% of which appear only once. The specimen comprised CD4+ T cells from PBMCs cultured with a peptide pool, sampled before COVID-19 vaccination. Every receptor here comes from a human donor who had a prior SARS-CoV-2 infection. The CDR3 runs from the conserved cysteine through the conserved F or W. The D gene is left open where the match is weak.

CDR3 protein: CASSLGRANLGSEQFF; CDR3 DNA: TGCGCCAGCAGCTTGGGTAGGGCGAACCTGGGCAGTGAGCAGTTCTTC; J gene: TRBJ2-1; V gene: TRBV5-1; D gene: NA
CDR3 protein: CASTILAGGHRLFF; CDR3 DNA: TGTGCCAGCACGATCTTAGCGGGAGGGCATCGACTGTTCTTC; J gene: TRBJ2-1; V gene: TRBV2; D gene: TRBD2
CDR3 protein: CAISESNNRGFEGPQHF; CDR3 DNA: TGTGCCATCAGTGAGTCGAATAACAGAGGGTTTGAAGGGCCCCAGCATTTT; J gene: TRBJ1-5; V gene: TRBV10-3; D gene: NA
CDR3 protein: CASSNEEGNQPQHF; CDR3 DNA: TGTGCCAGTAGTAATGAGGAGGGGAATCAGCCCCAGCATTTT; J gene: TRBJ1-5; V gene: TRBV19; D gene: NA
CDR3 protein: CASSLIGDTGELFF; CDR3 DNA: TGTGCCAGCAGCTTGATAGGCGACACCGGGGAGCTGTTTTTT; J gene: TRBJ2-2; V gene: TRBV7-6; D gene: NA
CDR3 protein: CASSPNLQGGEQYF; CDR3 DNA: TGTGCCAGCTCACCGAACCTACAGGGTGGAGAGCAGTACTTC; J gene: TRBJ2-7; V gene: TRBV18; D gene: NA
CDR3 protein: CASSDYGLYGYTF; CDR3 DNA: TGTGCCAGCAGTGATTACGGACTTTATGGCTACACCTTC; J gene: TRBJ1-2; V gene: TRBV25-1; D gene: NA
CDR3 protein: CASSSGQGSVNTEAFF; CDR3 DNA: TGTGCCAGCAGCTCAGGACAGGGAAGCGTGAACACTGAAGCTTTCTTT; J gene: TRBJ1-1; V gene: TRBV11-3; D gene: TRBD1
CDR3 protein: CASSTLTGIQETQYF; CDR3 DNA: TGCGCCAGCAGCACCCTGACAGGGATCCAAGAGACCCAGTACTTC; J gene: TRBJ2-5; V gene: TRBV5-1; D gene: TRBD1
CDR3 protein: CASSQDWDREQYF; CDR3 DNA: TGCGCCAGCAGCCAAGATTGGGACAGGGAGCAGTACTTC; J gene: TRBJ2-7; V gene: TRBV4-3; D gene: TRBD1
CDR3 protein: CASSVEVALGGYTF; CDR3 DNA: TGTGCCAGCAGCGTAGAGGTTGCCTTGGGGGGCTACACCTTC; J gene: TRBJ1-2; V gene: TRBV9; D gene: NA
CDR3 protein: CASSLDPWTGETYEQYF; CDR3 DNA: TGCGCCAGCAGCTTGGACCCCTGGACAGGGGAGACCTACGAGCAGTACTTC; J gene: TRBJ2-7; V gene: TRBV5-1; D gene: TRBD1